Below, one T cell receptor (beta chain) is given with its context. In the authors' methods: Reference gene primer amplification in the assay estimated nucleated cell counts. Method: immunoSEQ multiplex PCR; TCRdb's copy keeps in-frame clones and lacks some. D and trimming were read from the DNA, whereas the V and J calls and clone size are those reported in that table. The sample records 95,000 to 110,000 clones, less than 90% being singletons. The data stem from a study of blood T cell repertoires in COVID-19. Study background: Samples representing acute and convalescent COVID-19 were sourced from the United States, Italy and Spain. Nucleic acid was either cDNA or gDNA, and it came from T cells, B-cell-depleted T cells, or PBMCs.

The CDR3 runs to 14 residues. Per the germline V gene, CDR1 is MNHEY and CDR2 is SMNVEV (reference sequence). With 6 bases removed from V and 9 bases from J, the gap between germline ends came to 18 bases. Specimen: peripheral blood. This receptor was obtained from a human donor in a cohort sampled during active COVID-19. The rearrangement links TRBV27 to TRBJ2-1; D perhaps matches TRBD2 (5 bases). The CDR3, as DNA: TGTGCCAGCAGCCCTGCGATTGGCGCGGGTGAGCAGTTCTTC. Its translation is CASSPAIGAGEQFF.